This T cell receptor beta chain stems from a study of CD8+CD57+ T cells in acquired aplastic anemia. In the study overall: DNA from sorted CD4+ and CD8+ cells averaged approximately 3.2 ug.

For sequencing, patients were chosen who had shown expansion of CD8+CD57+ cells by flow cytometry. Germline CDR1 is SGHVS and CDR2 is FNYEAQ. CDR3 size: 13 residues. Trimming removed 2 bases at V and 8 bases at J, with 12 bases between. Profiling that covered TCR beta VDJ and CDR3 relied on genomic DNA as its template. A single record per CDR3 protein comes from TCRdb applying MiXCR to the reads. The sample contains hundreds of thousands of distinct CDR3 sequences, around 33% of which appear only once. V and J are TRBV7-6 and TRBJ1-1; the D is unclear. The specimen was sorted CD4+, CD8+, or CD8+CD57+ T cells (not recorded which) from PBMCs. The source of this sequence is a human donor with aplastic anemia. CDR3 amino acids: CASSLSSPREAFF. The DNA for the CDR3 is TGTGCCAGCAGCTTATCCAGCCCCAGAGAAGCTTTCTTT. The whole variable domain, filled in from reference TRBV7-6 and TRBJ1-1, reads GAGVSQSPRYKVTKRGQDVALRCDPISGHVSLYWYRQALGQGPEFLTYFNYEAQQDKSGLPNDRFSAERPEGSISTLTIQRTEQRDSAMYRCASSLSSPREAFFGQGTRLTVV.